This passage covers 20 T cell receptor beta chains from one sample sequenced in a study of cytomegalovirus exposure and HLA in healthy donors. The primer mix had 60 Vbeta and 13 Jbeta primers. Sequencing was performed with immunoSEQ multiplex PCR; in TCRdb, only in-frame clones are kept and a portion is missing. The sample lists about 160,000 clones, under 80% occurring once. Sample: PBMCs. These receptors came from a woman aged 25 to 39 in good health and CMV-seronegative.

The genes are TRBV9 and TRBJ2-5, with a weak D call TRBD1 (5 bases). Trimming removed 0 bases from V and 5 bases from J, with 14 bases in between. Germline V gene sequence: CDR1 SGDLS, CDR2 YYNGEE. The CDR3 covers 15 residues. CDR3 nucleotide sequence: TGTGCCAGCAGCGTAGGGCCCACAGGACCGGAGACCCAGTACTTC. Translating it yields CASSVGPTGPETQYF.

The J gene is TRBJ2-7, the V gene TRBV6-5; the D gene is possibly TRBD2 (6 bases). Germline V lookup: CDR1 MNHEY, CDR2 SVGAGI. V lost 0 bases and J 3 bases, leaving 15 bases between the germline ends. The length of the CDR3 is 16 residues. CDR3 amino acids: CASSYSSGPGDYEQYF. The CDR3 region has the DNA TGTGCCAGCAGTTACTCGAGTGGTCCGGGGGACTACGAGCAGTACTTC.

CDR3 bases: TGTGCCAGCAGCTCCCCCGGACTAGCGGGCCTCAATGAGCAGTTCTTC. Its translation is CASSSPGLAGLNEQFF. The chain uses TRBV5-4 and TRBJ2-1, with 11 positions matching TRBD2. J lost 6 bases, V lost 3 bases, and 8 bases had no gene match. This CDR3 region has 16 residues. Germline CDR1 is SGHNT and CDR2 is YYREEE (reference sequence).

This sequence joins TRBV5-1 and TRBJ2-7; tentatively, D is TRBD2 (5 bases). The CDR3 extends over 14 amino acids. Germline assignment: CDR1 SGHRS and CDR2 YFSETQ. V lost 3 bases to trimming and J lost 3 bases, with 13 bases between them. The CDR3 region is CASSWGAVGYEQYF. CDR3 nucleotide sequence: TGCGCCAGCAGCTGGGGAGCAGTGGGCTACGAGCAGTACTTC.

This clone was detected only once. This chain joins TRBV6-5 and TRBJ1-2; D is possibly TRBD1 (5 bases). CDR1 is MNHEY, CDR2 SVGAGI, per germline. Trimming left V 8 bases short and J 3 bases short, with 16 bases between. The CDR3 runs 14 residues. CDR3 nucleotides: TGTGCCAGCCGAGACAGTCGTAGACACTATGGCTACACCTTC. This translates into CASRDSRRHYGYTF.

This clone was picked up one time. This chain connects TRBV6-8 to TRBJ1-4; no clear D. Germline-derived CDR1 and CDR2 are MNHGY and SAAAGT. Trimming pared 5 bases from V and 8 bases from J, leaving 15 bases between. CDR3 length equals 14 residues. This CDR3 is CASSRDRVGEKLFF. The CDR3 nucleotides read TGTGCCAGCAGTCGTGACCGGGTTGGCGAAAAACTGTTTTTT.

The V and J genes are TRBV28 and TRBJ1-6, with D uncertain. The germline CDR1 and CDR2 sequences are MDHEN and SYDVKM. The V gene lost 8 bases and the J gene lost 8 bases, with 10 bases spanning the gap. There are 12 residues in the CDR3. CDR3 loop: CASGRLDSPLHF. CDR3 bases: TGTGCCAGCGGGCGCTTAGATTCACCCCTCCACTTT.

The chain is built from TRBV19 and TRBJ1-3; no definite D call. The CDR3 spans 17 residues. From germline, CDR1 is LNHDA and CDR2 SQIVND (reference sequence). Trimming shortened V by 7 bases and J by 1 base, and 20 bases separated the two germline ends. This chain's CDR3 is CASKPPRPFLSGNTIYF. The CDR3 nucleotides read TGTGCCAGTAAACCACCGCGGCCATTTCTATCTGGAAACACCATATATTTT.

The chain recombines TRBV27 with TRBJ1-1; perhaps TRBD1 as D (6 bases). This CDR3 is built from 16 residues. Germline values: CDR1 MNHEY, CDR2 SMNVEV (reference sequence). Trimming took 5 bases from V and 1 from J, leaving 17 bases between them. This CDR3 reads CASSLLGGQRNTEAFF. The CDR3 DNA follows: TGTGCCAGCAGTCTTTTGGGGGGGCAGAGGAACACTGAAGCTTTCTTT.

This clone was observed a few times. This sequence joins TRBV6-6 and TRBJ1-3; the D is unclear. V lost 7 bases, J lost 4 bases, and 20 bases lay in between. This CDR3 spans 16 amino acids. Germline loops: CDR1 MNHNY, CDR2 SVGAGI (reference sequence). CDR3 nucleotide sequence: TGTGCCAGCAAAGTCCGTCACTCGGGTTCAGGAAACACCATATATTTT. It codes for CASKVRHSGSGNTIYF.

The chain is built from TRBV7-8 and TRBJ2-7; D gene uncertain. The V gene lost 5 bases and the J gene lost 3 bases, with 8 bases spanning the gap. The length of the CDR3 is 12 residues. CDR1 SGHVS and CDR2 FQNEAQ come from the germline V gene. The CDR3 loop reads CASSPNSYEQYF. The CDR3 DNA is TGTGCCAGCAGCCCCAACAGCTACGAGCAGTACTTC.

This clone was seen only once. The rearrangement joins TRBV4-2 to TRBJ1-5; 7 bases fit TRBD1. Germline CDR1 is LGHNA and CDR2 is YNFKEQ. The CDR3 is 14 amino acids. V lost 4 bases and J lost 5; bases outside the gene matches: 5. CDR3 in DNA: TGTGCCAGCAGCCGCGACAGGGTTTATCAGCCCCAGCATTTT. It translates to CASSRDRVYQPQHF.

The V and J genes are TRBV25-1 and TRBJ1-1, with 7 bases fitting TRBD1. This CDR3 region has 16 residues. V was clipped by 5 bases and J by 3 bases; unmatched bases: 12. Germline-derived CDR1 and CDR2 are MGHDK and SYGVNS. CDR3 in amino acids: CASSKLGGGRDTEAFF. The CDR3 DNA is TGTGCCAGCAGTAAGCTCGGAGGGGGCCGGGACACTGAAGCTTTCTTT. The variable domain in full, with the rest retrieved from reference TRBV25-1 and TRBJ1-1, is EADIYQTPRYLVIGTGKKITLECSQTMGHDKMYWYQQDPGMELHLIHYSYGVNSTEKGDLSSESTVSRIRTEHFPLTLESARPSHTSQYLCASSKLGGGRDTEAFFGQGTRLTVV.

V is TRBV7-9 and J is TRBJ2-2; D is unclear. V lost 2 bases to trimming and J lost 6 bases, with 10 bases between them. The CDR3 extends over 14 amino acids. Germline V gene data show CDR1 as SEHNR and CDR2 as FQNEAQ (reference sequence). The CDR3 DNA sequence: TGTGCCAGCAGCTTATTGGCGGTCGCCGGGGAGCTGTTTTTT. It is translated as CASSLLAVAGELFF.

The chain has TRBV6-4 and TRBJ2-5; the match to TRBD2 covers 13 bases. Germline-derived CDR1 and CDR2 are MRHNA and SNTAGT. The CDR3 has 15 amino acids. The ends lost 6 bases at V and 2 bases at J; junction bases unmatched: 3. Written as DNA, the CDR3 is TGTGCCAGCAGCAAGACTAGCGGGGGGCAAGAGACCCAGTACTTC. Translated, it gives CASSKTSGGQETQYF.

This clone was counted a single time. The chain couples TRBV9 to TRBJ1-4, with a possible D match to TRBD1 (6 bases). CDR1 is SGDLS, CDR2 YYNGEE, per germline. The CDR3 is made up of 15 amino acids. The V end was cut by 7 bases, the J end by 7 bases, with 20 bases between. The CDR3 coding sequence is TGTGCCAGCGCTGAGGGGGTGGGGGTAGGTGAAAAACTGTTTTTT. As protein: CASAEGVGVGEKLFF. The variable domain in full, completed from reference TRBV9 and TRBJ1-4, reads DSGVTQTPKHLITATGQRVTLRCSPRSGDLSVYWYQQSLDQGLQFLIQYYNGEERAKGNILERFSAQQFPDLHSELNLSSLELGDSALYFCASAEGVGVGEKLFFGSGTQLSVL.

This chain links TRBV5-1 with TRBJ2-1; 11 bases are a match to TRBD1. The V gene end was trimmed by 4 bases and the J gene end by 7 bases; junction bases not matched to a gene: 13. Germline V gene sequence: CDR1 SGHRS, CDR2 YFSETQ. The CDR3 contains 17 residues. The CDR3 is CASSRKPGQGDWNEQFF. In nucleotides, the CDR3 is TGCGCCAGCAGCCGTAAACCGGGACAGGGGGATTGGAATGAGCAGTTCTTC.

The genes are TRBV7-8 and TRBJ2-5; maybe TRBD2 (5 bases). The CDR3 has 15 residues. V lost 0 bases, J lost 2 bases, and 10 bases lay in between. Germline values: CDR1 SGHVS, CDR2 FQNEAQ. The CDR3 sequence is CASSLALDFQETQYF. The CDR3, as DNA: TGTGCCAGCAGCTTAGCGCTGGACTTTCAAGAGACCCAGTACTTC.

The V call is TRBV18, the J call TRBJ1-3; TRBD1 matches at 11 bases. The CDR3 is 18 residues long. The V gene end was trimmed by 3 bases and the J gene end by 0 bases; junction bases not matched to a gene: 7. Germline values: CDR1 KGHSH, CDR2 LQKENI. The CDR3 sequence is CASSPGQGGVLSGNTIYF. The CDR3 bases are TGTGCCAGCTCACCGGGACAGGGGGGCGTTCTCTCTGGAAACACCATATATTTT.

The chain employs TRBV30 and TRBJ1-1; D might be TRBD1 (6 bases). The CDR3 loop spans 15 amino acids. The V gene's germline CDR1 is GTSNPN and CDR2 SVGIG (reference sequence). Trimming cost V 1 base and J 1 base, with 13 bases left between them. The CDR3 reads CAWSDILGGNTEAFF. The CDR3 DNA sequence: TGTGCCTGGAGTGACATATTAGGGGGGAACACTGAAGCTTTCTTT.